The T cell receptor (beta chain) described here comes from a study of T cell responses to AZD1222 COVID-19 vaccine (dated by TCRdb to the early 2020s). Describing the broader study: Because spike-specific TCR depth and breadth did not differ between the two schedules, AZD1222 recipients who got a second dose at roughly 4 weeks were pooled with those who got a second dose at roughly 12 weeks. TCR sequencing covered roughly 230 trial participants: about 210 given two doses of AZD1222 and 26 given two doses of MenACWY control vaccine. Enrollment into the trials was organized by age into subgroups of 18-55, 56-69 and 70-plus years, and those subgroups contained about 160, 30 and 59 TCR-sequenced participants, respectively.

A word on this clone: Its antigen has not been determined. Per-nucleotide qualities are absent, and no much larger clonotype sits a single base away.

In the germline V gene, CDR1 corresponds to SGHRS and CDR2 to YFSETQ. The CDR3 runs 16 residues from the cysteine to the phenylalanine. The DNA shown is the 48-base CDR3, in frame from base 1. For this chain, trimming is 4 bases at the V end and 8 bases at the J end, and the number of junction bases without a gene match is 15. Sample time point, as interpreted from the label and publication: baseline before first vaccination. Vaccinee samples were obtained from the UK trials COV001 and COV002, which included a single-blind randomized controlled phase 2/3 trial of AZD1222 (ChAdOx1 nCoV-19) in healthy adults. For TCRbeta chain sequencing, PBMC samples were collected from trial participants at day 0 and at day 28 after the second dose. The CDR3 regions of human TCRbeta chains were analyzed by immunosequencing. The published analysis was carried out like this. Repertoire TCRs were matched against a reference library of SARS-CoV-2-specific TCRs generated with the MIRA antigen-specificity platform. Breadth was defined as the fraction of unique TCRs that were SARS-CoV-2-associated. Depth was defined as the fraction of total T cells that were SARS-CoV-2-associated. Using the MIRA data, each spike-specific TCR was mapped to the spike region that the TCR reacts to and placed in a CD4 or CD8 class. Log10-transformed breadth and depth values were compared by one-way ANOVA with Sidak's multiple comparisons tests. What TCRdb holds here is the immuneACCESS table cut down to in-frame rearrangements. Part of the clones is not present; checked against another copy, under half of the missing clones reflect an unresolved V gene, and the others are unexplained. D and trimming were read from the DNA, whereas the V and J calls and clone size are those reported in that table. Across this sample there are 90,000 to 150,000 clones, with about 90% seen only once. The ten biggest clones cover approximately 5.9% of the sample.

Study-wide conclusions, independent of this receptor: CD4 TCRs associated with the vaccine covered the entire spike protein, and the dominant responses were in regions 160-218 and 743-854. Conclusions about previously exposed vaccinees were limited because only 6 or 7 AZD1222 recipients were SARS-CoV-2 seropositive at baseline. Participants were mostly white British, with more females than males. The authors suggested clonal diversity may have been underestimated. No day 14 peak-response samples were available, so repertoires were characterized only after the peak T cell response. After two AZD1222 doses, both the breadth and the depth of spike-specific TCRs were significantly higher than at day 0 and than in MenACWY recipients. Reportedly, almost half of the unique spike-specific TCRs recognized epitopes lying outside the regions that are mutated in the B.1.351 and B.1.1.7 variants. In the small 56-69-year group, the increase in depth fell short of significance, most likely because of low power.

The sequenced sample was peripheral blood, obtained on day 0 of AZD1222 vaccination. The rearranged chain carries TRBV5-1 and TRBJ2-1; TRBD1 aligns with 7 central bases. This clonotype was obtained from an adult in good health. In nucleotide form, the sequence is TGCGCCAGCAGCCCACCTACAGGGGCCCCCGCGGATGAGCAGTTCTTC. Translated, it gives CASSPPTGAPADEQFF.